This TCR beta chain was identified in a study of long-term antiretroviral therapy in people with HIV. Before DNA extraction, 1-10 million cryopreserved PBMC were held in the samples. General observations from the study: It was observed that HIV repertoires exhibited narrower CDR3 length ranges than controls.

Germline V CDR1 and CDR2: MGHRA, YSYEKL. After removal of 3 bases from V and 1 base from J, the junction contained 2 bases not matched to a gene. The CDR3 is 16 amino acids. They ran version v3.0 of the immunoSEQ assay at survey level. Method: immunoSEQ multiplex PCR; TCRdb's copy keeps in-frame clones and lacks some. The sample consists of about 24,000 clones, about nine tenths of them appearing once. In the case of this clone: Its target is not known.

The chain employs TRBV4-1 and TRBJ2-1, with 11 bases identical to TRBD2. Specimen: unsorted PBMCs, collected 1.8 years before starting antiretroviral therapy. This TCR derives from a man in his forties or fifties with HIV. CDR3 in DNA: TGCGCCAGCAGCCAGGGACTAGCGGTATCCTACAATGAGCAGTTCTTC. This translates into CASSQGLAVSYNEQFF.